These 13 T cell receptor beta chains originate from one sample sequenced in a study of cytomegalovirus exposure and HLA in healthy donors. Vbeta (60) and Jbeta (13) primers were used in the PCR. Data came from immunoSEQ multiplex PCR; TCRdb stores just in-frame clones and leaves some out. Here the sample spans over 150,000 clones, around 80% being singletons. The specimen sequenced was PBMCs. The receptors come from a woman in her sixties in good health and CMV-seropositive.

The J gene is TRBJ2-7, the V gene TRBV10-3; 8 bases align to TRBD1. The CDR3 extends over 15 amino acids. Germline V gene lookup returns CDR1 ENHRY and CDR2 SYGVKD. V gave up 2 bases and J gave up 3 bases; unmatched junction bases: 6. CDR3 loop: CAISEGDRSGYEQYF. CDR3 DNA sequence: TGTGCCATCAGTGAGGGGGACAGGTCAGGCTACGAGCAGTACTTC.

The table lists this clone with a few counts. This sample also contains other DNA sequences that code for the same CDR3. The rearrangement links TRBV6-5 to TRBJ2-7, with 9 bases identical to TRBD2. The CDR3 length is 15 residues. Trimming at V came to 0 bases and at J to 1 base, leaving 1 base not matched to a gene. Germline V gene data show CDR1 as MNHEY and CDR2 as SVGAGI. The CDR3 DNA sequence: TGTGCCAGCAGTTACTCCCTAGCGGGATCCTACGAGCAGTACTTC. Its translation: CASSYSLAGSYEQYF.

The chain is built from TRBV18 and TRBJ1-5; 7 positions match TRBD1. The CDR3 is 16 amino acids. Trimming removed 2 bases from V and 0 bases from J; junction bases left unmatched: 4. CDR1 KGHSH and CDR2 LQKENI come from the germline V gene. This chain's CDR3 is CASSPGTDHSNQPQHF. Written as DNA, the CDR3 is TGTGCCAGCTCACCAGGGACAGACCATAGCAATCAGCCCCAGCATTTT.

J is TRBJ2-3 and V is TRBV28, with 9 positions matching TRBD2. Germline-derived CDR1 and CDR2 are MDHEN and SYDVKM. With V trimmed by 8 bases and J by 0 bases, 15 bases remained unmatched. The CDR3 runs 18 residues. CDR3 bases: TGTGCCAGCGCCACTAGCGGGTTAAACCCGACTAGCACAGATACGCAGTATTTT. Protein: CASATSGLNPTSTDTQYF.

V and J are TRBV4-3 and TRBJ1-6, with 7 bases identical to TRBD1. Germline values: CDR1 LGHNA, CDR2 YSLEER. CDR3 length: 19 residues. The J segment lost 0 bases and the V segment lost 0 bases, leaving 8 bases of the junction unmatched. The CDR3 here is CASSQDIGTASSYNSPLHF. The CDR3 nucleotides are TGCGCCAGCAGCCAAGATATAGGGACAGCAAGCTCCTATAATTCACCCCTCCACTTT.

Turning to this clone: Other nucleotide sequences in the sample specify the same CDR3. In nucleotides, the CDR3 is TGTGCCAGCAGTGAAGGACAGGGAGCTGGCTACACCTTC. This encodes CASSEGQGAGYTF. The V call is TRBV6-1, the J call TRBJ1-2; 7 positions agree with TRBD1. Germline values: CDR1 MNHNS, CDR2 SASEGT. Trimming took 1 base from V and 7 from J; bases not matched to a gene: 3. CDR3 size: 13 residues.

This chain uses TRBV7-3 with TRBJ2-5, with 8 bases lining up with TRBD1. The CDR3 has 15 residues. CDR1 and CDR2 (germline): SGHTA, FQGTGA. The V and J ends lost 3 bases and 5 bases, in that order; junction bases with no gene match: 8. The CDR3 region is CASSLTGQGGETQYF. In DNA, the CDR3 is TGTGCCAGCAGCTTGACCGGACAGGGTGGGGAGACCCAGTACTTC. Variable domain in full (rest from reference TRBV7-3 and TRBJ2-5): GAGVSQTPSNKVTEKGKYVELRCDPISGHTALYWYRQSLGQGPEFLIYFQGTGAADDSGLPNDRFFAVRPEGSVSTLKIQRTERGDSAVYLCASSLTGQGGETQYFGPGTRLLVL.

This clone appeared once. This chain connects TRBV5-1 to TRBJ2-7; TRBD1 aligns across 7 bases. The CDR3 consists of 16 residues. The junction had 10 bases not matched to a gene; V was cut back by 4 bases and J by 0 bases. From germline, CDR1 is SGHRS and CDR2 YFSETQ. CDR3 sequence (DNA): TGCGCCAGCAGCAAGGAACCGGGACAGCGCTCCTACGAGCAGTACTTC. Translation: CASSKEPGQRSYEQYF.

The rearrangement uses TRBV28 and TRBJ2-5; 7 bases are shared with TRBD2. Germline CDR1 and CDR2: MDHEN and SYDVKM. The junction had 15 bases not matched to a gene; V was cut back by 6 bases and J by 5 bases. This CDR3 has 16 amino acids. CDR3 sequence: CASSSNWGEGRETQYF. Written as DNA, the CDR3 is TGTGCCAGCAGCTCCAACTGGGGGGAGGGCCGGGAGACCCAGTACTTC.

The gene calls are TRBV29-1 and TRBJ1-1; TRBD1 matches 8 bases. V was pared by 4 bases and J by 1 base, with 8 bases of the junction left unmatched. This CDR3 comprises 15 residues. The germline V gene has CDR1 SQVTM and CDR2 ANQGSEA. The CDR3 loop is CSVVRQGTWNTEAFF. CDR3 bases: TGCAGCGTTGTGAGACAGGGGACATGGAACACTGAAGCTTTCTTT.

The CDR3 DNA reads as TGTGCCAGCAGCCTCAACGGGGGAGACTCCTACGAGCAGTACTTC. This encodes CASSLNGGDSYEQYF. V usage is TRBV7-2 and J usage is TRBJ2-7, with a tentative D call TRBD2 (6 bases). CDR3 length: 15 residues. Trimming removed 5 bases from V and 0 bases from J, with 14 bases in between. The germline V gene has CDR1 SGHTA and CDR2 FQGNSA.

The chain uses TRBV4-3 and TRBJ1-2; no reliable D call. Trimming pared 0 bases from V and 0 bases from J, leaving 11 bases between. This CDR3 has 16 residues. Looked up from germline, CDR1 is LGHNA and CDR2 is YSLEER. The CDR3 loop reads CASSQDYGVSNYGYTF. CDR3 nucleotide sequence: TGCGCCAGCAGCCAAGACTACGGTGTATCTAACTATGGCTACACCTTC.

V is TRBV27 and J is TRBJ2-3; D gene uncertain. V lost 5 bases, J lost 5 bases, and 17 bases lay in between. CDR1 and CDR2 (germline): MNHEY, SMNVEV (reference sequence). This CDR3 has 15 amino acids. The CDR3 DNA reads TGTGCCAGCAGTGACCCCCTGAACCGAGGAGATACGCAGTATTTT. Translating it yields CASSDPLNRGDTQYF.